This T cell receptor (beta chain) stems from a study of T cell changes during pregnancy in multiple sclerosis. Method: immunoSEQ multiplex PCR; TCRdb's copy keeps in-frame clones and lacks some. This table holds 40,000 to 45,000 clones, nearly 90% found once. Germline V gives CDR1 MNHEY, CDR2 SMNVEV (reference sequence). The length of the CDR3 is 15 residues. V was pared by 5 bases and J by 5 bases, with 8 bases of the junction left unmatched. The rearrangement uses TRBV27 and TRBJ2-5; 10 nucleotides align to TRBD2. Sequenced material: CD4+ T cells from peripheral blood mononuclear cells, taken after pregnancy. This sequence originates from a female donor with multiple sclerosis, enrolled in a pregnancy study. The CDR3 reads CASSKRTSGWETQYF. For the CDR3, the DNA is TGTGCCAGCAGTAAAAGGACTAGCGGTTGGGAGACCCAGTACTTC.